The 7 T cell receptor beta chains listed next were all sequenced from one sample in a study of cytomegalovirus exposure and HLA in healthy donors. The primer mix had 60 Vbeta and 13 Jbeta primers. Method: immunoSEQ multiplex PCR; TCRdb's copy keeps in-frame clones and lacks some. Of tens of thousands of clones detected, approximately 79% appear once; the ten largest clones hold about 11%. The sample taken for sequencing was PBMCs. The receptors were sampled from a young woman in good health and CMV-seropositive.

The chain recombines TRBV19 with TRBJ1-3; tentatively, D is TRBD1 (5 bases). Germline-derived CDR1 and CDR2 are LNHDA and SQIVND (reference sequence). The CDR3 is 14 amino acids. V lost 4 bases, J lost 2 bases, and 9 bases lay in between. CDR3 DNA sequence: TGTGCCAGTAGTAAGGGGATTACTGGAAACACCATATATTTT. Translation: CASSKGITGNTIYF.

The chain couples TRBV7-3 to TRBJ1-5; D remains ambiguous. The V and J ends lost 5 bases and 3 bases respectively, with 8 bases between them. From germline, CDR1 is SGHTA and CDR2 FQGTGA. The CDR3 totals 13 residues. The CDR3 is CASSVDNNQPQHF. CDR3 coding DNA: TGTGCCAGCAGCGTAGATAACAATCAGCCCCAGCATTTT. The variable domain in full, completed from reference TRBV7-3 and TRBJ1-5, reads GAGVSQTPSNKVTEKGKYVELRCDPISGHTALYWYRQSLGQGPEFLIYFQGTGAADDSGLPNDRFFAVRPEGSVSTLKIQRTERGDSAVYLCASSVDNNQPQHFGDGTRLSIL.

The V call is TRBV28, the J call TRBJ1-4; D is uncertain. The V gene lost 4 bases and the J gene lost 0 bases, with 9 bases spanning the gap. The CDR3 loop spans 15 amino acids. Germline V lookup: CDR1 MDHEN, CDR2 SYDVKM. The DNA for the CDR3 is TGTGCCAGCAGTTCTCGTACGGCAACTAATGAAAAACTGTTTTTT. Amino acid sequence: CASSSRTATNEKLFF.

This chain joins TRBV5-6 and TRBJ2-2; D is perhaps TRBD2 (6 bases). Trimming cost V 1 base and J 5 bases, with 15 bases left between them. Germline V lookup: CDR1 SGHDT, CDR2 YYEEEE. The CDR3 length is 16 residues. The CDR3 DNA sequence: TGTGCCAGCAGCTTGTTTTCGACTAGTGGGACCGGGGAGCTGTTTTTT. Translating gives CASSLFSTSGTGELFF.

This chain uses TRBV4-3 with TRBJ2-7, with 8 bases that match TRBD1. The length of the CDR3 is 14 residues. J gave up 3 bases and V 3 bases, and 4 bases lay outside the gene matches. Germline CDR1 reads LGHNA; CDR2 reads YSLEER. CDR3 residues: CASSHEGTGYEQYF. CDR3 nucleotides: TGCGCCAGCAGCCATGAGGGGACAGGCTACGAGCAGTACTTC.

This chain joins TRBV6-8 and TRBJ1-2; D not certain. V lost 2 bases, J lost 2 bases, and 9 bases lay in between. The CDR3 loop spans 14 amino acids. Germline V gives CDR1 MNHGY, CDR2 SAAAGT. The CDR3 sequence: CASSYPGRNYGYTF. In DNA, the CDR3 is TGTGCCAGCAGTTACCCGGGAAGAAACTATGGCTACACCTTC.

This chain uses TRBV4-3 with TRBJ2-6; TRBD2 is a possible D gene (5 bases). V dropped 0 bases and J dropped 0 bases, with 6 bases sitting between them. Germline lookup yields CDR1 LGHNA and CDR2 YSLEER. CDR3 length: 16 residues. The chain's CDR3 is CASSQDRGSGANVLTF. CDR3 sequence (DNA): TGCGCCAGCAGCCAAGATCGGGGCTCTGGGGCCAACGTCCTGACTTTC.